This TCR beta chain was observed in a study of immune heterogeneity within non-small cell lung tumors. Multiplex PCR employing 32 V and 13 J primers generated amplicons of the TCR beta CDR3. One entry per CDR3 protein results from TCRdb running MiXCR on the multiplex PCR reads. Counted here are 12,000 to 15,000 distinct CDR3 sequences, about 30% occurring once; the ten biggest clones make up about 15%. A word on this clonotype: The antigen is not known. Germline is not matched at one junction end, which may reflect a read error.

Germline loops: CDR1 MDHEN, CDR2 SYDVKM. The CDR3 is 19 amino acids. General study results and limits: Clonality of local T cells correlated moderately but significantly with local tumor mutational burden (R 0.3 to 0.4). Dominant CDR3 beta clonotypes repeated across a patient's tumor loci, while different loci held unique high-frequency clones.

At 550 to 700 ng per sample, bulk tumor genomic DNA provided the template. Multiple widely separated biopsies were taken from each primary tumor at surgery. Surgery that was curative in intent was performed on patients with untreated, newly diagnosed non-small cell lung cancer. This chain connects TRBV28 to TRBJ2-2; either TRBD1 or TRBD2 may fit D (6 bases each). The source material was lung tumor tissue. The receptor's source is a woman between 50 and 59 years old with non-small cell lung cancer. The CDR3 DNA sequence: TGTGCCAACAGTTTAACCACTTTCTTCGGGGGCGCGAACACCGGGGAGCTGTTTTTT. This translates into CANSLTTFFGGANTGELFF. The variable domain in full, with the rest retrieved from reference TRBV28 and TRBJ2-2, is DVKVTQSSRYLVKRTGEKVFLECVQDMDHENMFWYRQDPGLGLRLIYFSYDVKMKEKGDIPEGYSVSREKKERFSLILESASTNQTSMYLCANSLTTFFGGANTGELFFGEGSRLTVL.